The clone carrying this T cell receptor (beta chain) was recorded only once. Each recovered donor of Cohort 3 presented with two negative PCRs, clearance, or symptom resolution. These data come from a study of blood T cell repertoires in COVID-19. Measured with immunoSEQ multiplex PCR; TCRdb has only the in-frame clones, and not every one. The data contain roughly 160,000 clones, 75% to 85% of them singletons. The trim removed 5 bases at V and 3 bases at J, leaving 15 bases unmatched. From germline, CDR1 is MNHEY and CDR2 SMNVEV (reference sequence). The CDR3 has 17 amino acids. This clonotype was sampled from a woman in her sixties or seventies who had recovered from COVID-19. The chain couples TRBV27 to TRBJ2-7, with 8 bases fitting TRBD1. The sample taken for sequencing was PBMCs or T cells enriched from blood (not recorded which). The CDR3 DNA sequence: TGTGCCAGCAGTCGCCCGAGCCGACAGGGGAAACACTACGAGCAGTACTTC. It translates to CASSRPSRQGKHYEQYF.